This TCR beta chain was sequenced during a study of T-cell memory formation after mild COVID-19. This clonotype was observed a few times. After 5'RACE with constant-segment primers, TCR alpha and TCR beta cDNA libraries carrying sample barcodes and UMIs were obtained. TCRdb re-analysed the 5' RACE reads in MiXCR, keeping a single row per CDR3 protein. The top ten clones hold approximately 21% of a sample with under 550,000 distinct CDR3 sequences, approximately 19% of them seen once. CDR3 length: 12 amino acids. Germline assignment: CDR1 SGHDT and CDR2 YYEEEE. Trimming stripped 4 bases from V and 7 bases from J, with 12 bases between.

The TCR comes from a man aged 18 to 30 who had mild COVID-19 (a few samples of this study predate the infection). Cell type and time point are not known. Material: PBMCs or a T cell subset sorted from them (not recorded which). V usage is TRBV5-6 and J usage is TRBJ2-7; D possibly corresponds to TRBD2 (5 bases). The CDR3 DNA is TGTGCCAGCAGCCCCGGGGTTGGGGAGCAGTACTTC. Translated: CASSPGVGEQYF.